This note documents a single T cell receptor beta chain sequence. Germline V CDR1 and CDR2: SGDLS, YYNGEE. V was pared by 4 bases and J by 0 bases, with 16 bases between. CDR3 size: 17 residues. Per the original methods: Amplification of reference gene primers was used by the study to estimate nucleated cell counts. Clones were read by immunoSEQ multiplex PCR, and TCRdb kept only the in-frame ones, dropping some. D and trimming were read from the DNA, whereas the V and J calls and clone size are those reported in that table. The sample consists of over 100,000 clones, 85% to 90% of them appearing once. This sample was taken from a study of blood T cell repertoires in COVID-19. On the study more broadly: The United States, Italy and Spain provided the acute and convalescent COVID-19 samples. Sources were T cells, B-cell-depleted T cells, or PBMCs; the material itself was cDNA or gDNA.

The specimen sequenced was peripheral blood. This clonotype was sampled from a man aged 50 to 59 with acute or convalescent COVID-19. The chain is built from TRBV9 and TRBJ2-2, with D maybe TRBD2 (5 bases). This CDR3 is CASSLHSRAANTGELFF. The DNA of the CDR3 is TGTGCCAGCAGCTTGCATTCGAGGGCCGCGAACACCGGGGAGCTGTTTTTT.